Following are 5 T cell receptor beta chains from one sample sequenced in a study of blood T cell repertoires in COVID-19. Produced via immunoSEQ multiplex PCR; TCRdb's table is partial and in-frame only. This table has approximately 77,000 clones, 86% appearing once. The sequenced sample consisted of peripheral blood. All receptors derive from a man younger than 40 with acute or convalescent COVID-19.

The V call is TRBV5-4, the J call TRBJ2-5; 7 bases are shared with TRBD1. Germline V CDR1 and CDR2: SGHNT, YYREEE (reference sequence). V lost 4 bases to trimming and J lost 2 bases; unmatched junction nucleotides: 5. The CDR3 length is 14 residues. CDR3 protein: CASSPGTEQETQYF. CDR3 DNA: TGTGCCAGCAGCCCCGGGACAGAACAAGAGACCCAGTACTTC.

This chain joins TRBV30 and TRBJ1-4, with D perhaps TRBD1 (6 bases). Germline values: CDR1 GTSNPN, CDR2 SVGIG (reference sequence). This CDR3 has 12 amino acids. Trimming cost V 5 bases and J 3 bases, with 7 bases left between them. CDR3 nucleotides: TGTGCCTGGGACAGGCCTAATGAAAAACTGTTTTTT. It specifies CAWDRPNEKLFF.

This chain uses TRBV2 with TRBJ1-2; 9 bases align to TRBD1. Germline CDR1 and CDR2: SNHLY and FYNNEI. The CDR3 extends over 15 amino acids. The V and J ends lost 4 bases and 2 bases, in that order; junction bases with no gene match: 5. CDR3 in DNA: TGTGCCAGCAGTGGAGGACAGGGGATGAACTATGGCTACACCTTC. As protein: CASSGGQGMNYGYTF.

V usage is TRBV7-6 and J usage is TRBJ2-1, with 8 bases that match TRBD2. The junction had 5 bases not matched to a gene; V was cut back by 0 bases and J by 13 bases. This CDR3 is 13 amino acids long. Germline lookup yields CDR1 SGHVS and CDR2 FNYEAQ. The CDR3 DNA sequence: TGTGCCAGCAGCTTAGCGAGGAGCGGGGGCCAGTTCTTC. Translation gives CASSLARSGGQFF.

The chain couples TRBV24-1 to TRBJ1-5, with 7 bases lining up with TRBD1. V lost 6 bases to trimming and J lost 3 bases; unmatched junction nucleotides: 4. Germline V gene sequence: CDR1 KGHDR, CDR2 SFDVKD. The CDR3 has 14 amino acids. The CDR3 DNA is TGTGCCACCAGTAAAGGACAGGTCAATCAGCCCCAGCATTTT. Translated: CATSKGQVNQPQHF.